This TCR beta chain was recovered during a study of T cell responses to AZD1222 COVID-19 vaccine. Study-wide results and caveats: Breadth and depth of Spike-specific TCRs rose after two AZD1222 doses. Dominant at 160-218 and 743-854, vaccine-associated CD4 TCRs also spanned spike. Clonal diversity may have been underestimated in mostly white British donors. After the peak T cell response, and only then, were repertoires sampled.

CDR3 size: 14 residues. The ends were cut back, 4 bases at V and 4 bases at J, with 13 bases in the middle. Germline CDR1 and CDR2: MNHNY and SVGAGI (reference sequence). TCRdb keeps only in-frame clones here, not all; method: immunoSEQ multiplex PCR. This sample has some 130,000 clones, with approximately 87% found just once. For this clone: Its antigen is unknown.

The specimen comprised peripheral blood, sampled on day 0 of AZD1222 vaccination. The gene calls are TRBV6-6 and TRBJ1-2, with a tentative D call TRBD1 (5 bases). This clonotype was sampled from an adult in good health. As DNA, the CDR3 is TGTGCCAGCAGTTCAGGGTCCATGGGCTATGGCTACACCTTC. This sequence encodes CASSSGSMGYGYTF.